This T cell receptor (beta chain) came from a study of blood T cell repertoires in COVID-19. Whole-study context: PBMCs, B-cell-depleted T cells, or T cells provided the cDNA or gDNA that made up the material.

Sequenced by immunoSEQ multiplex PCR; TCRdb stores in-frame clones only, minus some. The sample yields about 190,000 clones, 70% to 90% seen once. The CDR3 sequence is 15 residues long. The V segment lost 4 bases and the J segment 1 base; nucleotides outside the gene matches: 5. Germline V CDR1 and CDR2: SGHNT, YYREEE (reference sequence). This TCR came from a woman aged 40 to 55 who had recovered from COVID-19. The sequencing input was peripheral blood. The chain has TRBV5-4 and TRBJ1-1, with 9 bases lining up with TRBD1. CDR3 DNA: TGTGCCAGCAGCAACAGGGGACAGGGGAACACTGAAGCTTTCTTT. This codes for CASSNRGQGNTEAFF.